A single sample is the source of the 16 T cell receptor beta chains below, sequenced in a study of cytomegalovirus exposure and HLA in healthy donors. Vbeta (60) and Jbeta (13) primers were used in the PCR. Generated by immunoSEQ multiplex PCR, the TCRdb table keeps only in-frame clones and is missing some. The profile covers 170,000 or so clones, with about 80% appearing a single time and 5.5% to 7.5% taken by the ten largest. Sequences were obtained from PBMCs. These TCRs come from a man aged 30 to 45 in good health and CMV-seropositive.

This clone turned up a few times. The chain is built from TRBV4-1 and TRBJ2-5; 11 bases fit TRBD1. The CDR3 runs to 15 residues. Germline V gene sequence: CDR1 MGHRA, CDR2 YSYEKL. J gave up 5 bases and V 3 bases, and 5 bases lay outside the gene matches. This chain's CDR3 is CASSQDRGLMETQYF. CDR3 sequence (DNA): TGCGCCAGCAGCCAGGACAGGGGGCTAATGGAGACCCAGTACTTC.

V is TRBV11-2 and J is TRBJ1-5; weak D call: TRBD1 (5 bases). In germline, CDR1 is SGHAT, CDR2 FQNNGV. The V end was cut by 5 bases, the J end by 6 bases, with 14 bases between. CDR3 length equals 14 residues. CDR3 sequence (DNA): TGTGCCAGCAGCCTCGACAGCTTTTTTCAGCCCCAGCATTTT. It specifies CASSLDSFFQPQHF.

This clone has just one count. This chain joins TRBV2 and TRBJ2-5, with TRBD2 identical over 11 bases. The tail of the sequence fits TRBJ2-7 better, so the J call may be wrong. CDR3 length: 15 amino acids. Germline-derived CDR1 and CDR2 are SNHLY and FYNNEI. CDR3 bases: TGTGCCAGCAGTCTAGCGGGGGGCCGGGTCTCCGAGCAGTACTTC. Its translation is CASSLAGGRVSEQYF.

The V and J genes are TRBV6-5 and TRBJ2-3, with 9 bases lining up with TRBD1. Trimming cost V 6 bases and J 0 bases; bases outside gene matches: 4. The germline CDR1 and CDR2 sequences are MNHEY and SVGAGI. There are 15 residues in the CDR3. Here the CDR3 reads CASSWDRASTDTQYF. The CDR3 DNA is TGTGCCAGCAGCTGGGACAGGGCAAGCACAGATACGCAGTATTTT.

This sequence joins TRBV5-1 and TRBJ2-5; D ambiguous. Germline assignment: CDR1 SGHRS and CDR2 YFSETQ. The CDR3 runs 11 residues. The V gene lost 4 bases and the J gene lost 11 bases, with 12 bases spanning the gap. The CDR3 loop reads CASSAAEEQYF. The CDR3 bases are TGCGCCAGCAGCGCGGCGGAAGAGCAGTACTTC.

This chain joins TRBV9 and TRBJ1-2, with unresolved D. The germline CDR1 and CDR2 sequences are SGDLS and YYNGEE. The CDR3 covers 14 residues. V dropped 6 bases and J dropped 8 bases, with 20 bases sitting between them. The CDR3 sequence is CASTFASGLGGYTF. The CDR3 DNA reads as TGTGCCAGCACCTTCGCTTCGGGTTTAGGCGGCTACACCTTC.

This chain connects TRBV6-1 to TRBJ1-1; a weak D match, TRBD1 (5 bases). Germline assignment: CDR1 MNHNS and CDR2 SASEGT. Between the trimmed V and J ends, which lost 6 bases and 0 bases, there was a span of 11 bases. CDR3 length: 14 residues. The CDR3 bases are TGTGCCAGCAGCTTGACAGTCTTGAACACTGAAGCTTTCTTT. It is translated as CASSLTVLNTEAFF.

The J gene is TRBJ2-7, the V gene TRBV7-2, with 10 bases matching TRBD2. The CDR3 spans 15 residues. Germline assignment: CDR1 SGHTA and CDR2 FQGNSA. V shed 2 bases, J shed 2 bases, and the junction held 3 bases outside the gene matches. CDR3 residues: CASSLRLAGAYEQYF. In nucleotides, the CDR3 is TGTGCCAGCAGCTTACGGCTAGCGGGGGCCTACGAGCAGTACTTC.

In the case of this clone: Other DNA sequences in the sample encode the same CDR3. This sequence joins TRBV7-3 and TRBJ2-6; tentative D call: TRBD2 (6 bases). The germline CDR1 and CDR2 sequences are SGHTA and FQGTGA. The CDR3 covers 16 residues. Trimming cost V 0 bases and J 0 bases, with 6 bases left between them. In nucleotides, the CDR3 is TGTGCCAGCAGCTTAACGGGAGGCTCTGGGGCCAACGTCCTGACTTTC. Its protein is CASSLTGGSGANVLTF.

The chain recombines TRBV27 with TRBJ2-1; 14 bases align to TRBD2. J was trimmed by 1 base and V by 7 bases; bases with no gene match: 9. CDR1 is MNHEY and CDR2 is SMNVEV in the germline V gene (reference sequence). CDR3 length: 18 residues. CDR3 DNA sequence: TGTGCCAGCACTACCGGGACTAGCGGGAGAAGATCCTACAATGAGCAGTTCTTC. It yields the protein CASTTGTSGRRSYNEQFF.

The chain links TRBV6-5 to TRBJ2-7; D is perhaps TRBD2 (6 bases). CDR1 is MNHEY, CDR2 SVGAGI, per germline. The CDR3 length is 14 residues. V was shortened by 6 bases and J by 9 bases, with 21 bases between the two germline ends. The CDR3 reads CASSMRLLVGGQYF. The CDR3 DNA is TGTGCCAGCAGCATGCGGTTGCTGGTCGGGGGGCAGTACTTC.

The V gene is TRBV4-3, the J gene TRBJ1-4; perhaps TRBD1 as D (6 bases). There are 14 residues in the CDR3. V was pared by 0 bases and J by 7 bases, with 9 bases between. CDR1 is LGHNA and CDR2 is YSLEER in the germline V gene. CDR3 sequence reads: CASSQDPGVEKLFF. The CDR3 DNA follows: TGCGCCAGCAGCCAAGATCCAGGGGTTGAAAAACTGTTTTTT.

This sequence joins TRBV28 and TRBJ2-7; no firm D call. Germline CDR1 MDHEN, CDR2 SYDVKM. There are 12 residues in the CDR3. The V gene lost 7 bases and the J gene lost 6 bases, with 13 bases spanning the gap. In DNA, the CDR3 is TGTGCCAGCACCCCAGGTTTGGGCGAGCAGTACTTC. It encodes CASTPGLGEQYF.

The chain couples TRBV19 to TRBJ1-1; unclear D gene. The V end lost 5 bases, the J end lost 1 base, and 11 bases lay between the germline ends. The CDR3 length is 14 residues. Per the germline V gene, CDR1 is LNHDA and CDR2 is SQIVND (reference sequence). CDR3 nucleotides: TGTGCCAGTAGTGAAGGGAGTGGGAACACTGAAGCTTTCTTT. It codes for CASSEGSGNTEAFF.

The chain recombines TRBV5-1 with TRBJ2-5; 9 positions agree with TRBD1. Trimming at V came to 0 bases and at J to 5 bases, leaving 8 bases not matched to a gene. CDR1 is SGHRS and CDR2 is YFSETQ in the germline V gene. There are 16 residues in the CDR3. CDR3 coding DNA: TGCGCCAGCAGCTTGGATGGGGGACAGGGTTGGGAGACCCAGTACTTC. It encodes CASSLDGGQGWETQYF.

The J gene is TRBJ2-2, the V gene TRBV6-4; TRBD2 is a possible D gene (5 bases). CDR1 is MRHNA and CDR2 is SNTAGT in the germline V gene. Trimming took 5 bases from V and 3 from J, leaving 10 bases between them. The CDR3 extends over 14 amino acids. The CDR3 DNA follows: TGTGCCAGCAGTTCAGGACTCTACACCGGGGAGCTGTTTTTT. Residues: CASSSGLYTGELFF.